The 30 T cell receptor beta chains listed next were all sequenced from one sample in a study of T cells after yellow fever vaccination (dated by TCRdb to the late 2010s). The treatment or condition label corresponds to: live attenuated yellow fever vaccine strain. The library was generated by 5' RACE. The sequencing machine was an Illumina HiSeq 2500. The public reads were reanalyzed by TCRdb: fastp trimming at Q25, MiXCR alignment, in-frame beta chains only. Under each unique CDR3 protein, matching rows form one entry showing the most common genes and DNA. For this sample the table gives fewer than 350,000 distinct CDR3 sequences, of which 8.5% to 9% were detected only once. Roughly 18% of the sample is held by the ten biggest clonotypes. Sequencing was performed on PBMCs, taken on the day of the first yellow fever vaccination. These receptors were taken from a man aged 18 to 30 who received the YFV17D yellow fever vaccine.

This clonotype showed up many times. This chain joins TRBV7-2 and TRBJ2-2; D is unresolved. Germline CDR1 reads SGHTA; CDR2 reads FQGNSA. The CDR3 sequence is 13 residues long. V dropped 5 bases and J dropped 2 bases, with 6 bases sitting between them. CDR3 bases: TGTGCCAGCAGCACGCCCAACACCGGGGAGCTGTTTTTT. Translating it yields CASSTPNTGELFF. The whole variable domain, filled in from reference TRBV7-2 and TRBJ2-2, reads GAGVSQSPSNKVTEKGKDVELRCDPISGHTALYWYRQSLGQGLEFLIYFQGNSAPDKSGLPSDRFSAERTGGSVSTLTIQRTQQEDSAVYLCASSTPNTGELFFGEGSRLTVL.

This clonotype was picked up a small number of times. The V and J genes are TRBV6-4 and TRBJ1-2; no firm D call. V was pared by 3 bases and J by 4 bases, with 15 bases between. This CDR3 region has 15 residues. Germline-derived CDR1 and CDR2 are MRHNA and SNTAGT. The CDR3 region is CASSESIVVVYGYTF. CDR3 nucleotides: TGTGCCAGCAGTGAGTCTATCGTGGTAGTCTATGGCTACACCTTC.

The J gene is TRBJ2-5, the V gene TRBV29-1; D gene uncertain. Germline CDR1 is SQVTM and CDR2 is ANQGSEA. The CDR3 extends over 13 amino acids. The V and J ends lost 0 bases and 4 bases respectively, with 9 bases between them. The CDR3 nucleotides read TGCAGCGTTGAAGATCGTCCACCAGAGACCCAGTACTTC. The encoded protein is CSVEDRPPETQYF.

In this sample, this clonotype turned up a few times. This chain connects TRBV7-7 to TRBJ2-1, with D tentatively TRBD2 (6 bases). CDR1 and CDR2 (germline): SSHAT, FNYEAQ (reference sequence). The CDR3 covers 14 residues. Trimming pared 1 base from V and 8 bases from J, leaving 12 bases between. For the CDR3, the DNA is TGTGCCAGCAGCTTAGGGCAACTAGCTGATGAGCAGTTCTTC. Its protein is CASSLGQLADEQFF.

The chain carries TRBV20-1 and TRBJ1-5; a possible D gene is TRBD1 (6 bases). Germline V CDR1 and CDR2: DFQATT, SNEGSKA (reference sequence). The CDR3 length is 14 residues. Between the trimmed V and J ends, which lost 1 base and 9 bases, there was a span of 16 bases. The CDR3 region is CSARAWGGQTPQHF. In nucleotides, the CDR3 is TGCAGTGCTAGAGCCTGGGGGGGCCAGACGCCCCAGCATTTT.

This chain links TRBV15 with TRBJ2-1, with 8 bases that match TRBD2. CDR3 length: 15 amino acids. V lost 1 base and J lost 4; bases outside the gene matches: 3. The germline CDR1 and CDR2 sequences are LNHNV and YYDKDF (reference sequence). CDR3 bases: TGTGCCACCAGCAGAGCCAGCGGGGGATACAATGAGCAGTTCTTC. Translating it yields CATSRASGGYNEQFF.

This sequence joins TRBV14 and TRBJ2-5; no reliable D call. Germline V gene sequence: CDR1 SGHDN, CDR2 FVKESK. CDR3 size: 13 residues. V was clipped by 3 bases and J by 5 bases, with 10 bases between them. The CDR3 coding sequence is TGTGCCAGCAGCCATTGGGGTGGGGAGACCCAGTACTTC. Translating it yields CASSHWGGETQYF.

As for this clonotype: Possible read error: a much larger clone is one base away. V gene TRBV20-1 combines with J gene TRBJ1-4; no clear D gene. The CDR3 has 14 amino acids. V shed 1 base and J shed 4 bases, with 10 bases lying between them. In germline, CDR1 is DFQATT, CDR2 SNEGSKA (reference sequence). The CDR3 reads CSARVAGVNEKLFF. CDR3 coding DNA: TGCAGTGCTAGAGTGGCGGGTGTTAATGAAAAACTGTTTTTT.

The V gene is TRBV12-3 or TRBV12-4, the J gene TRBJ1-1; no firm D call. The germline V and J ends were trimmed by 6 bases and 11 bases, with 19 bases remaining between them. The CDR3 extends over 13 amino acids. CDR3 loop: CASSEPPGGWAFF. The CDR3 DNA sequence: TGTGCCAGCAGCGAACCACCGGGTGGTTGGGCTTTCTTT.

This clonotype turned up a few times. This sequence joins TRBV6-1 and TRBJ2-5; D unresolved. Trimming stripped 3 bases from V and 0 bases from J, with 5 bases between. The CDR3 loop spans 13 amino acids. Germline CDR1 reads MNHNS; CDR2 reads SASEGT. This CDR3 is CASSDRDQETQYF. In DNA form, the CDR3 reads TGTGCCAGCAGTGACCGGGACCAAGAGACCCAGTACTTC.

The chain has TRBV4-3 and TRBJ2-4, with unresolved D. The germline CDR1 and CDR2 sequences are LGHNA and YSLEER. V lost 1 base and J 0 bases, leaving 4 bases between the germline ends. This CDR3 contains 14 residues. CDR3 DNA: TGCGCCAGCAGCCAAGGGGGAGCCAAAAACATTCAGTACTTC. The encoded protein is CASSQGGAKNIQYF.

This chain joins TRBV4-2 and TRBJ1-3; D gene uncertain. V was trimmed by 4 bases and J by 4 bases, leaving 11 bases between them. Per the germline V gene, CDR1 is LGHNA and CDR2 is YNFKEQ. The CDR3 length is 14 residues. The CDR3 loop reads CASSPRTGGNTIYF. Written as DNA, the CDR3 is TGTGCCAGCAGCCCCCGGACTGGGGGAAACACCATATATTTT.

The chain employs TRBV9 and TRBJ2-2; 12 bases are shared with TRBD2. This CDR3 contains 17 residues. V dropped 2 bases and J dropped 5; count of bases not matched to a gene: 7. Germline V gene lookup returns CDR1 SGDLS and CDR2 YYNGEE. The chain's CDR3 is CASSVLAGGPETGELFF. Written as DNA, the CDR3 is TGTGCCAGCAGCGTCCTAGCGGGGGGGCCGGAGACCGGGGAGCTGTTTTTT.

This clonotype was seen more than once but under ten times. CDR3 residues: CASSQGWGKPQHF. DNA of the CDR3: TGCGCCAGCAGCCAAGGATGGGGTAAGCCCCAGCATTTT. V and J are TRBV4-1 and TRBJ1-5; D not resolved. CDR1 MGHRA and CDR2 YSYEKL come from the germline V gene. V shed 1 base and J shed 8 bases, with 9 bases lying between them. There are 13 residues in the CDR3.

This clonotype was counted ten times or more. This chain uses TRBV7-6 with TRBJ2-2, with 9 positions matching TRBD2. This CDR3 region has 18 residues. The J segment lost 4 bases and the V segment lost 1 base, leaving 10 bases of the junction unmatched. Germline V gene lookup returns CDR1 SGHVS and CDR2 FNYEAQ. CDR3 DNA sequence: TGTGCCAGCAGCTTAGATTTTTTGGCTAGCGGGGCCACCGGGGAGCTGTTTTTT. It is translated as CASSLDFLASGATGELFF.

This clonotype appeared a few times. V is TRBV30 and J is TRBJ1-4, with D hard to call. Trimming took 2 bases from V and 8 from J, leaving 15 bases between them. Per germline, CDR1 GTSNPN and CDR2 SVGIG (reference sequence). The CDR3 is 14 amino acids. CDR3 DNA sequence: TGTGCCTGGAGTCCTGTTTGGGAGGACGAAAAACTGTTTTTT. It yields the protein CAWSPVWEDEKLFF.

In its sample, this clonotype was seen many times. V is TRBV12-3 or TRBV12-4 and J is TRBJ2-2; 8 positions agree with TRBD1. V dropped 6 bases and J dropped 0; count of bases not matched to a gene: 6. This CDR3 has 16 amino acids. Written as DNA, the CDR3 is TGTGCCAGCAGCCCACGGACAGGGTCGAACACCGGGGAGCTGTTTTTT. This codes for CASSPRTGSNTGELFF.

This rearrangement joins TRBV7-2 to TRBJ1-5, with 9 bases aligning to TRBD1. V lost 3 bases and J lost 7; bases outside the gene matches: 13. This CDR3 comprises 17 residues. The germline gives CDR1 SGHTA, CDR2 FQGNSA. In nucleotides, the CDR3 is TGTGCCAGCAGCTTGTACGAAACAGGGGGCTCGGGCCAGCCCCAGCATTTT. It yields the protein CASSLYETGGSGQPQHF.

This clonotype has only a few counts. The J gene is TRBJ2-1, the V gene TRBV4-3; D uncertain. The CDR3 runs 15 residues. Trimming cost V 4 bases and J 7 bases, with 17 bases left between them. Germline V gives CDR1 LGHNA, CDR2 YSLEER. The CDR3 nucleotides are TGCGCCAGCAGCCTGAACCCCGCGGTGAGGAATGAGCAGTTCTTC. Protein sequence: CASSLNPAVRNEQFF.

This clonotype was seen at least ten times. The V call is TRBV19, the J call TRBJ1-2; TRBD1 is a possible D gene (5 bases). Deletions cut 5 bases from V and 3 bases from J, with 10 bases between. Germline V gene sequence: CDR1 LNHDA, CDR2 SQIVND (reference sequence). CDR3 length equals 13 residues. CDR3 loop: CASSPRQYYGYTF. The DNA for the CDR3 is TGTGCCAGTAGTCCCAGACAGTACTATGGCTACACCTTC.

The chain joins TRBV4-1 to TRBJ2-2; 12 positions agree with TRBD2. After removal of 1 base from V and 3 bases from J, the junction contained 3 bases not matched to a gene. Germline V lookup: CDR1 MGHRA, CDR2 YSYEKL. CDR3 length: 17 amino acids. CDR3 sequence: CASSQVASGGDTGELFF. DNA for the CDR3: TGCGCCAGCAGCCAAGTAGCTAGCGGGGGGGACACCGGGGAGCTGTTTTTT.

Only a few counts were recorded for this clonotype. The V gene is TRBV12-3 or TRBV12-4, the J gene TRBJ1-4, with unresolved D. Trimming pared 2 bases from V and 10 bases from J, leaving 8 bases between. The CDR3 is made up of 12 amino acids. The CDR3 here is CASSLNSAKLFF. The CDR3 nucleotides are TGTGCCAGCAGTTTAAATTCTGCAAAACTGTTTTTT.

This clonotype showed up many times. CDR3 sequence (DNA): TGCGCCAGCAGTGAGGGACAGTCCTACAATGAGCAGTTCTTC. Amino acids: CASSEGQSYNEQFF. This sequence joins TRBV10-2 and TRBJ2-1, with a tentative D call TRBD1 (6 bases). The CDR3 consists of 14 residues. Germline CDR1 reads WSHSY; CDR2 reads SAAADI. V lost 2 bases and J 1 base, leaving 6 bases between the germline ends.

This clonotype was detected a few times. The chain couples TRBV11-2 to TRBJ1-1; D call uncertain. Looked up from germline, CDR1 is SGHAT and CDR2 is FQNNGV. The ends were cut back, 5 bases at V and 2 bases at J, with 12 bases in the middle. The CDR3 covers 14 residues. In DNA, the CDR3 is TGTGCCAGCAGCCCTTCAATAGAAAACACTGAAGCTTTCTTT. This codes for CASSPSIENTEAFF.

The sample holds a few counts of this clonotype. V and J are TRBV25-1 and TRBJ1-2; tentatively, D is TRBD1 (6 bases). Germline V gene sequence: CDR1 MGHDK, CDR2 SYGVNS. Trimming cost V 8 bases and J 5 bases, with 18 bases left between them. The CDR3 is 14 amino acids. The CDR3 bases are TGTGCCAGCGAAGGGGCTGGGGGCCGATATGGCTACACCTTC. Translating it yields CASEGAGGRYGYTF.

The chain employs TRBV6-2 or TRBV6-3 and TRBJ2-1; no definite D call. Germline V gene sequence: CDR1 MNHEY, CDR2 SVGEGT. This CDR3 contains 15 residues. Trimming took 3 bases from V and 0 from J, leaving 9 bases between them. The CDR3 loop is CASSYFLGSYNEQFF. The CDR3 nucleotides read TGTGCCAGCAGTTATTTTTTGGGCTCCTACAATGAGCAGTTCTTC.

The J gene is TRBJ1-2, the V gene TRBV28; maybe TRBD1 (6 bases). The CDR3 length is 11 residues. With 10 bases removed from V and 8 bases from J, the gap between germline ends came to 14 bases. Per the germline V gene, CDR1 is MDHEN and CDR2 is SYDVKM. CDR3 coding DNA: TGTGCCACGAGGGGGGGTGGGGGCTACACCTTC. Translating it yields CATRGGGGYTF.

This clonotype was observed a few times. V gene TRBV12-3 or TRBV12-4 combines with J gene TRBJ1-2, with 7 bases identical to TRBD1. CDR3 size: 13 residues. Trimming took 6 bases from V and 5 from J; bases not matched to a gene: 6. CDR3 in amino acids: CASRPTGDYGYTF. In nucleotides, the CDR3 is TGTGCCAGCAGGCCAACAGGGGATTATGGCTACACCTTC.

This clonotype appeared a few times. The V call is TRBV24-1, the J call TRBJ2-2, with D uncertain. V lost 2 bases, J lost 6 bases, and 12 bases lay in between. The CDR3 has 15 amino acids. CDR1 and CDR2 from the germline V gene are KGHDR and SFDVKD. The CDR3 sequence: CATSDSAADPGELFF. Here the CDR3 DNA reads TGTGCCACCAGTGATTCGGCGGCGGACCCCGGGGAGCTGTTTTTT.

Details on this clonotype: A read error may explain this, as a much larger clone is one base away. The chain links TRBV7-9 to TRBJ2-7, with 7 bases identical to TRBD2. CDR1 is SEHNR and CDR2 is FQNEAQ in the germline V gene (reference sequence). The V and J ends lost 5 bases and 0 bases, in that order; junction bases with no gene match: 13. CDR3 length equals 17 residues. CDR3 loop: CASSPNPTSWGSYEQYF. DNA for the CDR3: TGTGCCAGCAGCCCGAATCCGACTAGCTGGGGCTCCTACGAGCAGTACTTC.